The present entry profiles one T cell receptor beta chain with its context. These data originate in a study of identical twins. The V gene end was trimmed by 5 bases and the J gene end by 3 bases; junction bases not matched to a gene: 7. The CDR3 is 17 amino acids. Germline assignment: CDR1 SGHTA and CDR2 FQGNSA. MiXCR, run by TCRdb on the 5' RACE reads, gives a single entry per CDR3 protein. The sample shows around 670,000 distinct CDR3 sequences, 6.1% of them seen only once. The TCR was taken from a man between 18 and 29 years old in good health. Source material: naive T cells sorted from blood. The gene calls are TRBV7-2 and TRBJ2-4, with 13 positions matching TRBD2. CDR3 DNA sequence: TGTGCCAGCAGCACCAGGACTAGCGGGGGTGGCAAAAACATTCAGTACTTC. This translates into CASSTRTSGGGKNIQYF. The full variable domain, in which reference TRBV7-2 and TRBJ2-4 provide the parts outside the CDR3, is GAGVSQSPSNKVTEKGKDVELRCDPISGHTALYWYRQSLGQGLEFLIYFQGNSAPDKSGLPSDRFSAERTGGSVSTLTIQRTQQEDSAVYLCASSTRTSGGGKNIQYFGAGTRLSVL.